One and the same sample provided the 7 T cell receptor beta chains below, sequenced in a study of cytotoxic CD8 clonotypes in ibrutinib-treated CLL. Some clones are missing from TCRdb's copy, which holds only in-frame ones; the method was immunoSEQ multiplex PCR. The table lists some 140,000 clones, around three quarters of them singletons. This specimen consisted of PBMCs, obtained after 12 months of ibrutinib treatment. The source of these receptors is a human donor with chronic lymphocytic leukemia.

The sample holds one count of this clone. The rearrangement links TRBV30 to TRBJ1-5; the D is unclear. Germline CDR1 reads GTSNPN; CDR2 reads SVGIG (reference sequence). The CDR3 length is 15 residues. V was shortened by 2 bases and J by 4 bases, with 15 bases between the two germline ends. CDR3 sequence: CAWSKGGHPNQPQHF. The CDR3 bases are TGTGCCTGGAGTAAAGGTGGGCATCCAAATCAGCCCCAGCATTTT. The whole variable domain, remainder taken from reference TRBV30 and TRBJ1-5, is SQTIHQWPATLVQPVGSPLSLECTVEGTSNPNLYWYRQAAGRGLQLLFYSVGIGQISSEVPQNLSASRPQDRQFILSSKKLLLSDSGFYLCAWSKGGHPNQPQHFGDGTRLSIL.

CDR3 in amino acids: CASRLAGGTYEQYF. CDR3 nucleotide sequence: TGTGCCAGCAGATTGGCGGGAGGGACCTACGAGCAGTACTTC. The chain combines TRBV28 with TRBJ2-7; 9 bases align to TRBD2. V dropped 6 bases and J dropped 2; count of bases not matched to a gene: 5. Germline V gene data show CDR1 as MDHEN and CDR2 as SYDVKM. This CDR3 spans 14 amino acids.

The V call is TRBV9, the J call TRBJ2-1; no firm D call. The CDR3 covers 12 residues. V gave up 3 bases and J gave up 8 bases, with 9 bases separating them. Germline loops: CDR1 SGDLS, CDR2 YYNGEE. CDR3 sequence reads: CASSAVNHEQFF. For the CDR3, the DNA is TGTGCCAGCAGCGCCGTAAATCATGAGCAGTTCTTC. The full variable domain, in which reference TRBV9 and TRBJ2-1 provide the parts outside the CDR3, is DSGVTQTPKHLITATGQRVTLRCSPRSGDLSVYWYQQSLDQGLQFLIQYYNGEERAKGNILERFSAQQFPDLHSELNLSSLELGDSALYFCASSAVNHEQFFGPGTRLTVL.

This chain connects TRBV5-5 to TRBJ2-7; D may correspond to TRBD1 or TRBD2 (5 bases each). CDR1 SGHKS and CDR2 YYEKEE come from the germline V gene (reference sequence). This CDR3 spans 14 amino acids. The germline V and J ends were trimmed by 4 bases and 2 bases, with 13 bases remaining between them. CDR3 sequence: CASSPWGYPYEQYF. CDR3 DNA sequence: TGTGCCAGCAGCCCCTGGGGGTATCCCTACGAGCAGTACTTC.

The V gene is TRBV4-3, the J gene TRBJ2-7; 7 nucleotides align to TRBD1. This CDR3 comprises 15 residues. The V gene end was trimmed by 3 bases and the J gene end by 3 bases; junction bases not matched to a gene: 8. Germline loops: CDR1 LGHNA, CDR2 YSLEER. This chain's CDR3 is CASSHNPGQSYEQYF. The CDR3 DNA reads TGCGCCAGCAGCCATAACCCGGGACAGAGCTACGAGCAGTACTTC.

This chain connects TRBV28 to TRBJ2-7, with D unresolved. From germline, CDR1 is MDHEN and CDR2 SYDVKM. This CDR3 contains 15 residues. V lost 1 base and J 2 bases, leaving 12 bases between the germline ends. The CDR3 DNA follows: TGTGCCAGCAGTTTATCGCCATTACTCGCCTACGAGCAGTACTTC. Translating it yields CASSLSPLLAYEQYF. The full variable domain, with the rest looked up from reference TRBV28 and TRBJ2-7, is DVKVTQSSRYLVKRTGEKVFLECVQDMDHENMFWYRQDPGLGLRLIYFSYDVKMKEKGDIPEGYSVSREKKERFSLILESASTNQTSMYLCASSLSPLLAYEQYFGPGTRLTVT.

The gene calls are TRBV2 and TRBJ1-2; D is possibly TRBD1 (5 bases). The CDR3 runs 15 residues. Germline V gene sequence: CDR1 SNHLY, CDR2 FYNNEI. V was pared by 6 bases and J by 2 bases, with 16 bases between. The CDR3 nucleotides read TGTGCCAGCAGCGGCCCTCCTGGGGCAAACTATGGCTACACCTTC. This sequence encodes CASSGPPGANYGYTF.